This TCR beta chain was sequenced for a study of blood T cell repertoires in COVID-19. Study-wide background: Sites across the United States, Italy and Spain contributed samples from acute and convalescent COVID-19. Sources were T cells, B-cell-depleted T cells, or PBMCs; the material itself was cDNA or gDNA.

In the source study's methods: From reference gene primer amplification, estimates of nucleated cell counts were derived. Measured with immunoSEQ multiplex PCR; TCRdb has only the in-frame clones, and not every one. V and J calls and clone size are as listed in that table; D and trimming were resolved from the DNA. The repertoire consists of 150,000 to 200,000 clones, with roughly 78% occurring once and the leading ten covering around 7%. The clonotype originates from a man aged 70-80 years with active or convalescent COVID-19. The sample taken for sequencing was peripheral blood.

The CDR3 DNA is TGCGCCAGCAGCGTTACTTTAGCGGGAGGGGAGCAGTACTTC. It is translated as CASSVTLAGGEQYF. The chain uses TRBV4-3 and TRBJ2-7, with 11 positions matching TRBD2. CDR3 length: 14 amino acids. Germline V lookup: CDR1 LGHNA, CDR2 YSLEER. Trimming took 5 bases from V and 7 from J; bases not matched to a gene: 7.